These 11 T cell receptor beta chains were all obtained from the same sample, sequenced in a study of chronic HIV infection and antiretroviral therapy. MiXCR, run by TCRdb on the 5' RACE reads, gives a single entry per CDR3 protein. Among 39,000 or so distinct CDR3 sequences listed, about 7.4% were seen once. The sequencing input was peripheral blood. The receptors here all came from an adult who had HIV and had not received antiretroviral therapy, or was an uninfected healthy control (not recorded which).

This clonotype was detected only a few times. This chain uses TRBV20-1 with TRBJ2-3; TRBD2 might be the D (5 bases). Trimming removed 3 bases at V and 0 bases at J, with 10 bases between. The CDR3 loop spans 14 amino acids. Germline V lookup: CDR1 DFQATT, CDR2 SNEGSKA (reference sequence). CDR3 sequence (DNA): TGCAGTGCTAGGACGGCGGGCAGCACAGATACGCAGTATTTT. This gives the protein CSARTAGSTDTQYF.

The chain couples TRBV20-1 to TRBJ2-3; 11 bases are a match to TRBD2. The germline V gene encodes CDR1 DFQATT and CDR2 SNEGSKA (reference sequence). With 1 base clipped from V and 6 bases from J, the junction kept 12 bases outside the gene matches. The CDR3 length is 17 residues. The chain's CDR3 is CSARVPEGLAGPDTQYF. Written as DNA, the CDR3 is TGCAGTGCTAGAGTCCCGGAAGGACTAGCGGGCCCCGATACGCAGTATTTT.

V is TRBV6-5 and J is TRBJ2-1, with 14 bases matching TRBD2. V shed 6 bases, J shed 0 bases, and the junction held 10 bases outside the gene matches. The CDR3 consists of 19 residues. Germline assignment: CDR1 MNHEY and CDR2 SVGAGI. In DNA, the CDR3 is TGTGCCAGCAGGGTAACGGGACTAGCGGGAGAGAGCTCCTACAATGAGCAGTTCTTC. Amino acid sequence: CASRVTGLAGESSYNEQFF.

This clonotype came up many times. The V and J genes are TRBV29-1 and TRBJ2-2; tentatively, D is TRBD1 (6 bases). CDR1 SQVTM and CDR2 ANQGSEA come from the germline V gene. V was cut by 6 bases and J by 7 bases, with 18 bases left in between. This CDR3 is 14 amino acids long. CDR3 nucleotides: TGCAGCGTGACTTTGGGGGCGTCTGGCGGGGAGCTGTTTTTT. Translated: CSVTLGASGGELFF.

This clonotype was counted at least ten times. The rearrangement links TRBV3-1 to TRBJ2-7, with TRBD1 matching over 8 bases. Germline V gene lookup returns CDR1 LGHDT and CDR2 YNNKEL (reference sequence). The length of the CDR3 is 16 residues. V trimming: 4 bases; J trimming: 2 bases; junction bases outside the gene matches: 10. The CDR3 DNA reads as TGTGCCAGCAGCCCTCTCGGACAGGGCGAGGCCTACGAGCAGTACTTC. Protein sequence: CASSPLGQGEAYEQYF.

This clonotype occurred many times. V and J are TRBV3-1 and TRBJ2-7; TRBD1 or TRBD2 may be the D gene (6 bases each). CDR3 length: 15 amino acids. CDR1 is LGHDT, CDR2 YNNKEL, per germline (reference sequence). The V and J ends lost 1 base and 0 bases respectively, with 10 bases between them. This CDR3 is CASSQGGAPSYEQYF. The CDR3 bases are TGTGCCAGCAGCCAAGGGGGGGCACCCTCCTACGAGCAGTACTTC.

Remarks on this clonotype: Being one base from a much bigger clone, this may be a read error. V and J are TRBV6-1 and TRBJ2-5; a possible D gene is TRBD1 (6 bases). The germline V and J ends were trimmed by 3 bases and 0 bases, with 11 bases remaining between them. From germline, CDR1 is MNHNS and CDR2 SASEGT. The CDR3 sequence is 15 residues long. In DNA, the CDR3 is TGTGCCAGCAGTGATACAGGGAACTACCAAGAGACCCAGTACTTC. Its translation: CASSDTGNYQETQYF.

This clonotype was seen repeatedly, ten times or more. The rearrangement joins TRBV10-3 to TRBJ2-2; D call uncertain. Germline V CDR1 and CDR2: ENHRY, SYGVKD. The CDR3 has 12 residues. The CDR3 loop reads CGSRDPTGELFF. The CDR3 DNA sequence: TGTGGGTCTCGCGACCCCACCGGGGAGCTGTTTTTT.

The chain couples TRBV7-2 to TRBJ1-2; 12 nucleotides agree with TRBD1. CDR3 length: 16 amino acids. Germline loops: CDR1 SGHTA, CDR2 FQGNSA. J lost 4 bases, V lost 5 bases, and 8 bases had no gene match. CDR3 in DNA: TGTGCCAGCAGCACGGGACAGGGGGCGCCGGTCTATGGCTACACCTTC. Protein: CASSTGQGAPVYGYTF.

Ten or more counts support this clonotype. The CDR3 region has the DNA TGTGCCAGCGGACAGCTGCTAGCCAAAAACATTCAGTACTTC. Encoded protein: CASGQLLAKNIQYF. The chain has TRBV28 and TRBJ2-4; maybe TRBD1 (6 bases). The germline V and J ends were trimmed by 8 bases and 0 bases, with 11 bases remaining between them. Looked up from germline, CDR1 is MDHEN and CDR2 is SYDVKM. The CDR3 runs 14 residues. The variable domain in full, with the rest retrieved from reference TRBV28 and TRBJ2-4, is DVKVTQSSRYLVKRTGEKVFLECVQDMDHENMFWYRQDPGLGLRLIYFSYDVKMKEKGDIPEGYSVSREKKERFSLILESASTNQTSMYLCASGQLLAKNIQYFGAGTRLSVL.

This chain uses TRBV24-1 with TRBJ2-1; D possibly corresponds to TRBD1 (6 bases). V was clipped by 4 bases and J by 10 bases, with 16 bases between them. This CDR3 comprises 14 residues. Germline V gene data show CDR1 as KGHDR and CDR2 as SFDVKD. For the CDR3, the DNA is TGTGCCACCAGTGAGGGGGCGATGGTGGCGGAGCAGTTCTTC. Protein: CATSEGAMVAEQFF.